This TCR beta chain was observed in a study of response to subunit inactivated influenza vaccine. Study findings and constraints: The study's authors posited that every seasonal influenza vaccination enlists few new T cells.

This clonotype showed up just a few times. Its cognate antigen is unknown. Via MiXCR, TCRdb re-called the RT-PCR reads, giving one row per CDR3 protein. The table shows fewer than 550,000 distinct CDR3 sequences, with about 25% occurring only once. CDR1 and CDR2 from the germline V gene are MNHNS and SASEGT. Trimming took 6 bases from V and 2 from J, leaving 10 bases between them. The CDR3 spans 14 residues. The starting material was CD4+ T cells sorted from PBMCs, obtained roughly 5 days after vaccination. The rearrangement joins TRBV6-1 to TRBJ1-4, with D possibly being TRBD1 (5 bases). This sequence originates from a man aged 50-59 years who received an inactivated influenza vaccine. The CDR3 DNA sequence: TGTGCCAGCAGGACGCAGGGCACTAATGAAAAACTGTTTTTT. Encoded protein: CASRTQGTNEKLFF.